One T cell receptor (beta chain) is described in this entry. Antigen specificity is unknown. From the reads, TCRdb called clonotypes with MiXCR, one entry per CDR3 protein. The sample yields tens of thousands of distinct CDR3 sequences, around 21% seen once. The data stem from a study of T cell repertoires in cytomegalovirus infection. At the level of the study: CMV epitopes that were recently identified and HLA-C-restricted were used alongside well-studied HLA-B-restricted ones. A matching HLA type, together with CMV infection, was signaled by public TCR beta signatures. Overall study findings and caveats: The cumulative frequency of public TCR beta families identified carriers of CMV plus the relevant HLA. Dominating the ex vivo response were TCR beta clonotypes that were CMV-specific and HLA-C-restricted.

The TCR was taken from a human donor in good health (CMV status not recorded). Some clones in this sample may be carry-over from other donors' samples. The material was CD8+ T cells from cultured PBMCs, obtained from culture after CMV antigen stimulation.

The CDR3 is CASSLEQGRQPQHF. As DNA, the CDR3 is TGTGCCAGCAGCTTAGAACAGGGTCGCCAGCCCCAGCATTTT. This chain uses TRBV7-6 with TRBJ1-5; TRBD1 is a possible D gene (6 bases). The CDR3 runs to 14 residues. Trimming removed 1 base at V and 7 bases at J, with 11 bases between. The germline V gene has CDR1 SGHVS and CDR2 FNYEAQ.